This T cell receptor (beta chain) was sequenced for a study of blood T cell repertoires in COVID-19. Overall study: Samples came from the United States, Italy and Spain, spanning acute and convalescent COVID-19. T cells, B-cell-depleted T cells, or PBMCs supplied cDNA or gDNA.

Libraries were prepared by immunoSEQ multiplex PCR; TCRdb keeps only in-frame clonotypes and omits some of them. The sample lists around 270,000 clones, 70% to 90% occurring once. Sequenced: PBMCs or T cells enriched from blood (not recorded which). The receptor comes from a woman under 40 who had recovered from COVID-19.

The chain's CDR3 is CASSSGLAGYNEQFF. The DNA for the CDR3 is TGCGCCAGCAGTTCTGGACTAGCGGGATACAATGAGCAGTTCTTC. The rearrangement links TRBV10-1 to TRBJ2-1, with 12 bases that match TRBD2. The ends lost 5 bases at V and 4 bases at J; junction bases unmatched: 3. Per the germline V gene, CDR1 is WNHNN and CDR2 is SYGVQD (reference sequence). This CDR3 comprises 15 residues.